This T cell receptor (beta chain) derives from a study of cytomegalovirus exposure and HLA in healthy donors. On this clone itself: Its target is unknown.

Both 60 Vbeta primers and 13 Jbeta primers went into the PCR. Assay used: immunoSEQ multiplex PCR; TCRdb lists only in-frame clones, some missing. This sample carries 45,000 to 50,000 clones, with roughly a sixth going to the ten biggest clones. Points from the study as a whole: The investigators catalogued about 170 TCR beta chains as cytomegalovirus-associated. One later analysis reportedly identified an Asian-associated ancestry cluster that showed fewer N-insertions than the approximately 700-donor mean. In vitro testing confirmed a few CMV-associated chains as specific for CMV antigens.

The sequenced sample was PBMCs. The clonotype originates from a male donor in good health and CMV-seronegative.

CDR3 amino acids: CASSLSDSYGYTF. In nucleotides, the CDR3 is TGCGCCAGCAGCTTATCGGACAGCTATGGCTACACCTTC. The V gene is TRBV5-1, the J gene TRBJ1-2; weak D call: TRBD1 (6 bases). The CDR3 totals 13 residues. The germline CDR1 and CDR2 sequences are SGHRS and YFSETQ. V lost 2 bases, J lost 4 bases, and 9 bases lay in between.